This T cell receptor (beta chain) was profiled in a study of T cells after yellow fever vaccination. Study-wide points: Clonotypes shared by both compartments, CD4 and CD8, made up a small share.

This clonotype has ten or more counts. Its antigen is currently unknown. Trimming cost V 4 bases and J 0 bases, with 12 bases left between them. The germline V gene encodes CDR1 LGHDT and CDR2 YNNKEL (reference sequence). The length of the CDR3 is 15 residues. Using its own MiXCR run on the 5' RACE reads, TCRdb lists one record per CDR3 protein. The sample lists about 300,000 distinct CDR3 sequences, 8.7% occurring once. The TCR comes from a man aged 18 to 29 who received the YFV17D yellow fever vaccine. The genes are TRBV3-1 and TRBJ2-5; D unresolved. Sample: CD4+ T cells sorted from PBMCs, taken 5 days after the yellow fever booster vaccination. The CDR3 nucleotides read TGTGCCAGCAGCCCGTTGGCGAGGTACCAAGAGACCCAGTACTTC. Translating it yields CASSPLARYQETQYF.